The present TCR beta chain was sequenced within a study of T cell changes during pregnancy in multiple sclerosis. The J segment lost 4 bases and the V segment lost 2 bases, leaving 3 bases of the junction unmatched. Per germline, CDR1 MNHEY and CDR2 SMNVEV (reference sequence). The CDR3 runs 15 residues. Libraries were prepared by immunoSEQ multiplex PCR; TCRdb keeps only in-frame clonotypes and omits some of them. The sample contains some 30,000 clones, 89% of which appear only once. The gene calls are TRBV27 and TRBJ2-3; 10 bases map to TRBD2. This TCR came from a female donor with multiple sclerosis, enrolled in a pregnancy study. The sample here was CD8+ T cells from peripheral blood mononuclear cells, taken in the second trimester of pregnancy. CDR3 nucleotide sequence: TGTGCCAGCAGTTTACTAGCGGGGGTGTCAGATACGCAGTATTTT. Translated: CASSLLAGVSDTQYF.